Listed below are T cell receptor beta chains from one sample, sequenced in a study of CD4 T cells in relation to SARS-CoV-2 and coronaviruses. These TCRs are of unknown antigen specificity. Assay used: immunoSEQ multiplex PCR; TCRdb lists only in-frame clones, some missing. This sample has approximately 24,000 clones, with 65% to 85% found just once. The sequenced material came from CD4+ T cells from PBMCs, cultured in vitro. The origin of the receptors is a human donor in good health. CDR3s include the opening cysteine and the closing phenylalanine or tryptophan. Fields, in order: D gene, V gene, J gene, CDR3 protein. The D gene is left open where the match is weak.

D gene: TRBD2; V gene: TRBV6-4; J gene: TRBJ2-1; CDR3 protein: CASSQEHSGGVHEQFF
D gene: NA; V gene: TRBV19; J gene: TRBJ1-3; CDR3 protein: CASSGTASSGNTIYF
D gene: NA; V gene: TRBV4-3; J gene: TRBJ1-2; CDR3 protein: CASSQVGGWKGYTF
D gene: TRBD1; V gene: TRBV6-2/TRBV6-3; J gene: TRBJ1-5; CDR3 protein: CASSYAGQGAGQPQHF
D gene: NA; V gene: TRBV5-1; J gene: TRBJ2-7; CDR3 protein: CASSPGTLSYEQYF
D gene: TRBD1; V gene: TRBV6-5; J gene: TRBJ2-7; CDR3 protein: CASSYSSGQGNYEQYF
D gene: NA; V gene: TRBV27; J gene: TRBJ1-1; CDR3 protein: CASSSPGTEAFF
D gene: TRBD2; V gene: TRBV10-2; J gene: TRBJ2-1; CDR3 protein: CASKTSGGANEQFF
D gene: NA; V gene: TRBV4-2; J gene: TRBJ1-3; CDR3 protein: CASSQARTGPYSGNTIYF
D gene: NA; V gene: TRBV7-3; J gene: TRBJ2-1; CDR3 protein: CASSLMAGYNEQFF
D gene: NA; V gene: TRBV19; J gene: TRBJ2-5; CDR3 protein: CASSNRAERWETQYF
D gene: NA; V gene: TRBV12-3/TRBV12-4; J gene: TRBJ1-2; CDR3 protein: CASSSDPDYGYTF
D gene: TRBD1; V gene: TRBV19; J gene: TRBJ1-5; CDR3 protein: CASTPGTGYSNQPQHF
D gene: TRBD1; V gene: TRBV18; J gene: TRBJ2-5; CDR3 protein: CASSPQGTGETQYF
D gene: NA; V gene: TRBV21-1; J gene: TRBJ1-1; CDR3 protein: CANGDRTGLAFF
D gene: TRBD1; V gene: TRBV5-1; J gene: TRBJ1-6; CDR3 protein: CASSRDRGNSPLHF
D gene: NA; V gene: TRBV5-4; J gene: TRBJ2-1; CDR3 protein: CASSIDGTGEQFF
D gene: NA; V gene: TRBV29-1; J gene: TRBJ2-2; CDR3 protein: CSARSGTQHTGELFF
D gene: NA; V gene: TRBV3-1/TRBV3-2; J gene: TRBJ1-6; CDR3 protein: CASSVEGGYNSPLHF
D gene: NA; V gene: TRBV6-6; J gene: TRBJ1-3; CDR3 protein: CGSAGASGNTIYF
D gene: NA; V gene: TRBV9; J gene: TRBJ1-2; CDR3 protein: CASSPRGGDFGNYGYTF
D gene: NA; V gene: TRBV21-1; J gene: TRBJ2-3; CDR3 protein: CASSKVLAGGNNTQYF
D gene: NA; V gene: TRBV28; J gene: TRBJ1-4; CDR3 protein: CASSTWESPATNEKLFF
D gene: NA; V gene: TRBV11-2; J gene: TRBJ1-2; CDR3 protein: CASSTLGQNYGYTF
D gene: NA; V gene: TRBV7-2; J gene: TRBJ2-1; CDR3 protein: CASSWGRAGLWFF
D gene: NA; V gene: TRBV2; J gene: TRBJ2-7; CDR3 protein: CASTKGLSFYEQYF
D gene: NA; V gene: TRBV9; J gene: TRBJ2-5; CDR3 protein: CASSVGVNQETQYF
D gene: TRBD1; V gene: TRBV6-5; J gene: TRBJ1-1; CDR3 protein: CASSYTGTGAFF
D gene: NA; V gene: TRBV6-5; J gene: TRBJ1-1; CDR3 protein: CASSYEGLRGAFF
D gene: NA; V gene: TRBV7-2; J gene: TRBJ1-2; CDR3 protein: CASSRVGGNYGYTF
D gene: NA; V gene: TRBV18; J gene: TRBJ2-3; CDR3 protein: CASSPRTGGGTDTQYF
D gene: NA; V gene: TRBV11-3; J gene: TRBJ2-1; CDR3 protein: CASSPGGFNYRGGEQFF
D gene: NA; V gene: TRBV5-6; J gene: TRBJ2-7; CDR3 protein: CASSLSGSEQYF
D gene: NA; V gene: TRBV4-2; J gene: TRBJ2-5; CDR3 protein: CASSQGYQETQYF
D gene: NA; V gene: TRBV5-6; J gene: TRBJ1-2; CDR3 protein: CASSLGGAPFYGYTF
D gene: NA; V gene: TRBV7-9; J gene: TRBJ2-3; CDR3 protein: CASTSAGRDLADTQYF
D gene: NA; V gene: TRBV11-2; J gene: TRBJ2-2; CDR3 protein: CASSFNTGELFF
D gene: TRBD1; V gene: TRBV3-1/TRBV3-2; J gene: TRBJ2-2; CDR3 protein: CASSQPKGTGLTGELFF
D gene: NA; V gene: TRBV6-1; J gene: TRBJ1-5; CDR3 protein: CASSDLLGNQPQHF
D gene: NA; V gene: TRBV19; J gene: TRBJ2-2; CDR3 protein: CASSIGRGLWRELFF
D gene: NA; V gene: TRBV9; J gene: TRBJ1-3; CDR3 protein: CASSVAGPGLLAGNTIYF
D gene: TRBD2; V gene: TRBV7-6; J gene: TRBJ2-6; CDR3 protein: CASSLGGDLGANVLTF
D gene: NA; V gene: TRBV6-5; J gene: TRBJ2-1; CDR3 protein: CASTLSGAQNEQFF
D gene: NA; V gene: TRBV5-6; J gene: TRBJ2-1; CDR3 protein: CASSLRIGSSYNEQFF
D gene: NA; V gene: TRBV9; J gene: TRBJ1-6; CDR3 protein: CASSVDSSNNSPLHF
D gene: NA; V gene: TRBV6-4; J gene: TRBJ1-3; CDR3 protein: CASSEGPQTAIYF
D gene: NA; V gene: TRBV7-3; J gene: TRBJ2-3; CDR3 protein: CASSLYRDTDTQYF
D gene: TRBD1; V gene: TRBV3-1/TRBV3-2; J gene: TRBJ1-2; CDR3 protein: CASSQGGQGIGGYTF
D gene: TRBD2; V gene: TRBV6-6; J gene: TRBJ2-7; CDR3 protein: CASSPLAGDLYEQYF
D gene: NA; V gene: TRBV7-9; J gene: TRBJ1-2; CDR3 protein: CASRVTDGYTF
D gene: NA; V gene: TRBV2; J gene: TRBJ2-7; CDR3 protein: CASSEQRAEQYF
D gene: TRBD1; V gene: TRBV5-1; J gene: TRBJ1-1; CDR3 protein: CASSMRQGNRHTEAFF
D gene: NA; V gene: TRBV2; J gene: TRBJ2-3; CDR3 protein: CASSELDSSTDTQYF
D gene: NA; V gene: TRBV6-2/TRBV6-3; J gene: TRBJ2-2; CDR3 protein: CASSYLGGPGELFF
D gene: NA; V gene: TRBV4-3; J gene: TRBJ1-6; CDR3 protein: CASSQDRHWTGSPLHF
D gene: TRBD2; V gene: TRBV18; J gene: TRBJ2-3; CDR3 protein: CASSPPGLAGSTDTQYF
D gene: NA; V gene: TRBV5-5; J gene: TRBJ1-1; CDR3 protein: CASSFLFQRGDTEAFF
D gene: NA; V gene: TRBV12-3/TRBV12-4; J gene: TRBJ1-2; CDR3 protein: CASSPLSSYGYTF
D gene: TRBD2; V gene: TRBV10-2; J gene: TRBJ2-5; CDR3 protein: CATSGQETQYF
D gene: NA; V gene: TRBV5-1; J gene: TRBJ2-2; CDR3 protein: CASSITQGEGTGELFF